These 16 T cell receptor beta chains were all obtained from the same sample, sequenced in a study of STAT5B mutations in CD4+ large granular lymphocyte leukemia. The method was immunoSEQ multiplex PCR; TCRdb's version includes in-frame clones alone and lacks a portion of them. The sample includes fewer than 35,000 clones, roughly three quarters of them seen just once. The sequencing sample was made of CD4+ T cells from blood buffy coats. The receptors originated from a human donor in good health.

This rearrangement joins TRBV18 to TRBJ2-7; the D gene is possibly TRBD1 (5 bases). Trimming stripped 4 bases from V and 3 bases from J, with 19 bases between. The germline gives CDR1 KGHSH, CDR2 LQKENI. The CDR3 runs to 16 residues. CDR3 sequence: CASSLTPQVRDYEQYF. The CDR3 region has the DNA TGTGCCAGCTCACTCACTCCACAGGTCCGTGACTACGAGCAGTACTTC. Full variable domain (missing parts from reference TRBV18 and TRBJ2-7): NAGVMQNPRHLVRRRGQEARLRCSPMKGHSHVYWYRQLPEEGLKFMVYLQKENIIDESGMPKERFSAEFPKEGPSILRIQQVVRGDSAAYFCASSLTPQVRDYEQYFGPGTRLTVT.

The CDR3 nucleotides are TGTGCCAGAGGACAGGGTAGTTTAAAGGGGGCCAACGTCCTGACTTTC. Its translation: CARGQGSLKGANVLTF. This chain connects TRBV2 to TRBJ2-6, with TRBD1 matching 8 bases. V was pared by 9 bases and J by 4 bases, with 11 bases of the junction left unmatched. Germline V CDR1 and CDR2: SNHLY, FYNNEI. The CDR3 runs 16 residues.

The rearrangement links TRBV5-6 to TRBJ2-2; D is perhaps TRBD1 or TRBD2 (5 bases each). Germline assignment: CDR1 SGHDT and CDR2 YYEEEE. The CDR3 has 16 residues. The V end was cut by 5 bases, the J end by 0 bases, with 14 bases between. CDR3 loop: CASSIPGAPNTGELFF. The CDR3 region has the DNA TGTGCCAGCAGTATCCCCGGGGCCCCGAACACCGGGGAGCTGTTTTTT.

This chain uses TRBV2 with TRBJ1-5, with D tentatively TRBD1 (6 bases). The V end lost 1 base, the J end lost 6 bases, and 10 bases lay between the germline ends. Germline CDR1 is SNHLY and CDR2 is FYNNEI. The CDR3 runs to 14 residues. The CDR3 DNA sequence: TGTGCCAGCAGTGAAGGGACAGTCGGTCAGCCCCAGCATTTT. This encodes CASSEGTVGQPQHF.

The chain uses TRBV7-2 and TRBJ1-5, with D maybe TRBD1 (6 bases). The CDR3 spans 14 residues. Trimming shortened V by 5 bases and J by 7 bases, and 15 bases separated the two germline ends. CDR1 is SGHTA and CDR2 is FQGNSA in the germline V gene. The CDR3 here is CASSQGGAGQPQHF. The CDR3 region has the DNA TGTGCCAGCAGCCAAGGGGGGGCGGGGCAGCCCCAGCATTTT.

V and J are TRBV19 and TRBJ2-3; 11 bases fit TRBD2. Germline V CDR1 and CDR2: LNHDA, SQIVND (reference sequence). J lost 0 bases, V lost 5 bases, and 4 bases had no gene match. The CDR3 is made up of 16 amino acids. CDR3 bases: TGTGCCAGTAGTGTCCTAGCGGGGGGTAGCACAGATACGCAGTATTTT. This gives the protein CASSVLAGGSTDTQYF.

The V call is TRBV6-5, the J call TRBJ2-7, with TRBD1 matching 9 bases. The V and J ends lost 7 bases and 2 bases, in that order; junction bases with no gene match: 9. The CDR3 covers 15 residues. Germline V gene data show CDR1 as MNHEY and CDR2 as SVGAGI. The CDR3 is CASTYTGTGTYEQYF. The CDR3, as DNA: TGTGCCAGCACCTACACCGGGACAGGGACCTACGAGCAGTACTTC.

V usage is TRBV7-9 and J usage is TRBJ1-6; 10 nucleotides line up with TRBD1. Unmatched junction bases numbered 16, after V lost 7 bases and J lost 7 bases. This CDR3 is 18 amino acids long. The V gene's germline CDR1 is SEHNR and CDR2 FQNEAQ (reference sequence). CDR3 coding DNA: TGTGCCAGCACCATATACCTGACAGGGGGCATCGGAAATTCACCCCTCCACTTT. Protein: CASTIYLTGGIGNSPLHF.

Only one count was recorded for this clone. The V call is TRBV7-6, the J call TRBJ2-5; TRBD2 matches 7 bases. J was trimmed by 10 bases and V by 0 bases; bases with no gene match: 14. The length of the CDR3 is 16 residues. Germline V gene sequence: CDR1 SGHVS, CDR2 FNYEAQ. CDR3 loop: CASSLATRPSGGSQYF. CDR3 in DNA: TGTGCCAGCAGCTTAGCGACAAGGCCATCCGGCGGGAGCCAGTACTTC.

The rearrangement links TRBV29-1 to TRBJ2-5; no reliable D call. Per germline, CDR1 SQVTM and CDR2 ANQGSEA. V was pared by 8 bases and J by 5 bases, with 9 bases between. The CDR3 spans 10 residues. The CDR3 protein is CSSLRETQYF. CDR3 coding DNA: TGCAGCTCATTGCGGGAGACCCAGTACTTC.

This clone has a handful of counts. The chain employs TRBV21-1 and TRBJ2-7; the table assigns TRBD2, which was not confirmed against the DNA. TRBV21-1 is designated a pseudogene. This CDR3 spans 14 amino acids. The CDR3 DNA sequence: TGTGCCAGCAGAACCGCGCGACTCTCCTACGAGCAGTACTTC. Amino acid sequence: CASRTARLSYEQYF.

The chain carries TRBV19 and TRBJ2-3, with TRBD2 matching over 15 bases. Germline V lookup: CDR1 LNHDA, CDR2 SQIVND (reference sequence). V shed 7 bases and J 1 base; nucleotides not matched to a gene: 9. The CDR3 runs 18 residues. CDR3 sequence reads: CASIAGTSGGSGTDTQYF. CDR3 nucleotide sequence: TGTGCCAGTATAGCCGGGACTAGCGGGGGGTCGGGCACAGATACGCAGTATTTT.

This rearrangement joins TRBV27 to TRBJ1-5; 7 bases map to TRBD1. This CDR3 has 15 residues. Germline V gives CDR1 MNHEY, CDR2 SMNVEV (reference sequence). The ends lost 6 bases at V and 7 bases at J; junction bases unmatched: 12. CDR3 residues: CASSRDSIDPQPQHF. For the CDR3, the DNA is TGTGCCAGCAGCAGGGACAGTATAGATCCCCAGCCCCAGCATTTT.

This clone was counted between two and nine times. This chain uses TRBV7-8 with TRBJ2-7; D call uncertain. V lost 0 bases, J lost 5 bases, and 11 bases lay in between. The CDR3 is 14 residues long. Germline-derived CDR1 and CDR2 are SGHVS and FQNEAQ. The CDR3 loop reads CASSLARSKDEQYF. CDR3 nucleotide sequence: TGTGCCAGCAGCTTAGCCAGGTCAAAGGACGAGCAGTACTTC.

CDR3 DNA sequence: TGTGCCAGTCAGCAAGGACAATCGGGAGAGACCCAGTACTTC. It is translated as CASQQGQSGETQYF. The chain employs TRBV9 and TRBJ2-5; D possibly corresponds to TRBD1 (5 bases). V was cut by 8 bases and J by 4 bases, with 18 bases left in between. CDR1 is SGDLS and CDR2 is YYNGEE in the germline V gene. The CDR3 totals 14 residues.

This clone was recorded a few times. The gene calls are TRBV14 and TRBJ1-4; the match to TRBD1 covers 8 bases. The CDR3 is 14 residues long. CDR1 and CDR2 (germline): SGHDN, FVKESK. V was pared by 4 bases and J by 7 bases, with 5 bases of the junction left unmatched. The CDR3 loop reads CASSRTDRAEKLFF. The CDR3 DNA reads as TGTGCCAGCAGCCGCACGGACAGGGCTGAAAAACTGTTTTTT.